Below, 32 T cell receptor beta chains from the same sample are listed, as sequenced in a study of monozygotic twins with inflammatory bowel disease. TCRdb reprocessed the 5' RACE reads; each CDR3 protein has one entry and no DNA is given. This table lists under 200,000 distinct CDR3 sequences. The material sequenced was blood. The receptor source for this set is a human donor with ulcerative colitis or Crohn's disease, or a healthy co-twin of an affected twin (not recorded which).

The CDR3 loop is CASTPQLGQPQHF. The chain has TRBV19 and TRBJ1-5; the TCRdb D gene call, TRBD1, has no DNA to confirm it. CDR3 size: 13 residues. The germline V gene has CDR1 LNHDA and CDR2 SQIVND (reference sequence).

V is TRBV9 and J is TRBJ1-2; the TCRdb D gene call, TRBD1, has no DNA to confirm it. Germline CDR1 SGDLS, CDR2 YYNGEE. The CDR3 has 14 amino acids. CDR3 region: CASSFPPGVHGYTF.

The rearrangement joins TRBV20-1 to TRBJ2-7; TCRdb's D call of TRBD1 is untestable without DNA. The germline gives CDR1 DFQATT, CDR2 SNEGSKA (reference sequence). This CDR3 is 12 amino acids long. This chain's CDR3 is CSVPGQRGEQYF.

V gene TRBV24-1 combines with J gene TRBJ2-1; the D call from TCRdb, TRBD1, cannot be confirmed without DNA. The CDR3 consists of 14 residues. Germline lookup yields CDR1 KGHDR and CDR2 SFDVKD. CDR3 loop: CATSDPGRGYEQFF.

The rearrangement links TRBV5-1 to TRBJ1-1; the TCRdb D gene call, TRBD1, has no DNA to confirm it. The CDR3 length is 13 residues. Germline CDR1 and CDR2: SGHRS and YFSETQ. The CDR3: CASSPDGGRSAFF.

The V call is TRBV3-1, the J call TRBJ2-2; TCRdb selects TRBD2, and the lack of DNA leaves this call unchecked. Germline CDR1 LGHDT, CDR2 YNNKEL (reference sequence). There are 17 residues in the CDR3. CDR3 in amino acids: CASSQDGLAGNTGELFF.

J is TRBJ2-1 and V is TRBV9; the TRBD1 assignment by TCRdb is unverifiable without DNA. The CDR3 is made up of 15 amino acids. The germline gives CDR1 SGDLS, CDR2 YYNGEE. This CDR3 is CASSGAGTPNNEQFF. Filled out from reference TRBV9 and TRBJ2-1, the complete variable domain reads DSGVTQTPKHLITATGQRVTLRCSPRSGDLSVYWYQQSLDQGLQFLIQYYNGEERAKGNILERFSAQQFPDLHSELNLSSLELGDSALYFCASSGAGTPNNEQFFGPGTRLTVL.

The chain employs TRBV7-9 and TRBJ2-7; TCRdb outputs TRBD1, but without DNA this stays unchecked. The CDR3 contains 13 residues. Germline CDR1 is SEHNR and CDR2 is FQNEAQ (reference sequence). CDR3: CASSPQGDYEQYF. Using reference TRBV7-9 and TRBJ2-7 for the parts outside the CDR3, the full variable domain is DTGVSQNPRHKITKRGQNVTFRCDPISEHNRLYWYRQTLGQGPEFLTYFQNEAQLEKSRLLSDRFSAERPKGSFSTLEIQRTEQGDSAMYLCASSPQGDYEQYFGPGTRLTVT.

The chain links TRBV7-6 to TRBJ2-7; TCRdb lists TRBD2, though no DNA is available to test this call. This CDR3 comprises 16 residues. Per germline, CDR1 SGHVS and CDR2 FNYEAQ. This chain's CDR3 is CASSLQRTGSSYEQYF.

The chain is built from TRBV14 and TRBJ2-7. The germline CDR1 and CDR2 sequences are SGHDN and FVKESK. CDR3 length: 15 amino acids. CDR3 loop: CASSQDLGQTYEQYF.

The chain combines TRBV12-3 or TRBV12-4 with TRBJ2-6; the TCRdb call, TRBD2, lacks DNA for checking. The CDR3 has 18 amino acids. This CDR3 is CASSFLPGSNSGANVLTF.

The chain links TRBV5-1 to TRBJ2-5; the D call from TCRdb, TRBD2, cannot be confirmed without DNA. The CDR3 loop spans 16 amino acids. Germline CDR1 SGHRS, CDR2 YFSETQ. Here the CDR3 reads CASSLTPSGVRETQYF.

This chain joins TRBV30 and TRBJ2-6. Per germline, CDR1 GTSNPN and CDR2 SVGIG (reference sequence). This CDR3 has 13 amino acids. Here the CDR3 reads CAWRLSGANVLTF.

This chain joins TRBV27 and TRBJ1-1. CDR3 length equals 14 residues. Germline CDR1 is MNHEY and CDR2 is SMNVEV (reference sequence). This CDR3 is CASSTRNRDTEAFF.

The rearrangement uses TRBV5-4 and TRBJ2-1; the D call of TRBD1 rests on TCRdb alone, since no DNA is present to check it. Per the germline V gene, CDR1 is SGHNT and CDR2 is YYREEE (reference sequence). The CDR3 runs to 15 residues. The CDR3 sequence: CASSFVAGAGNEQFF. Full variable domain (outside the CDR3, taken from reference TRBV5-4 and TRBJ2-1): ETGVTQSPTHLIKTRGQQVTLRCSSQSGHNTVSWYQQALGQGPQFIFQYYREEENGRGNFPPRFSGLQFPNYSSELNVNALELDDSALYLCASSFVAGAGNEQFFGPGTRLTVL.

This sequence joins TRBV6-5 and TRBJ1-1; TCRdb's D gene call, TRBD1, goes unchecked for lack of DNA. Germline CDR1 and CDR2: MNHEY and SVGAGI. There are 13 residues in the CDR3. This CDR3 is CASTRGVNTEAFF.

V and J are TRBV5-1 and TRBJ2-3; TCRdb's D call, TRBD2, is unchecked because there is no DNA. The CDR3 sequence is 17 residues long. Germline CDR1 SGHRS, CDR2 YFSETQ. This CDR3 reads CASSPGGDHLRTDTQYF.

The V and J genes are TRBV5-8 and TRBJ2-1; TCRdb's D gene call, TRBD1, goes unchecked for lack of DNA. Germline V lookup: CDR1 SGHTS, CDR2 YDEGEE. This CDR3 has 16 residues. The CDR3 protein is CASSQKGTSSYNEQFF.

The chain joins TRBV12-3 or TRBV12-4 to TRBJ2-7; absent DNA, TCRdb's TRBD1 call cannot be checked. The CDR3 loop spans 13 amino acids. CDR3 loop: CASSSSGQGEQYF.

V usage is TRBV6-1 and J usage is TRBJ2-7. The CDR3 is made up of 14 amino acids. The germline gives CDR1 MNHNS, CDR2 SASEGT. CDR3 region: CASSEQERSYEQYF.

CDR3 in amino acids: CASSLGASGSYNEQFF. J is TRBJ2-1 and V is TRBV5-1; TCRdb lists TRBD2, though no DNA is available to test this call. This CDR3 is built from 16 residues. CDR1 and CDR2 (germline): SGHRS, YFSETQ.

The V call is TRBV20-1, the J call TRBJ2-1; there is no DNA to check the TCRdb D call of TRBD2. Germline CDR1 is DFQATT and CDR2 is SNEGSKA (reference sequence). The length of the CDR3 is 13 residues. The CDR3 sequence is CSARLAPYNEQFF.

The CDR3 protein is CASTEGIQETQYF. The rearrangement links TRBV6-6 to TRBJ2-5. CDR3 size: 13 residues. Per germline, CDR1 MNHNY and CDR2 SVGAGI (reference sequence).

The gene calls are TRBV7-9 and TRBJ1-5; TCRdb selects TRBD1, and the lack of DNA leaves this call unchecked. The CDR3 has 14 amino acids. The V gene's germline CDR1 is SEHNR and CDR2 FQNEAQ (reference sequence). The chain's CDR3 is CASSPGPTNQPQHF.

The V gene is TRBV10-3, the J gene TRBJ2-3; lacking DNA, the TRBD2 call made by TCRdb goes unchecked. Germline CDR1 reads ENHRY; CDR2 reads SYGVKD. This CDR3 has 16 amino acids. CDR3 loop: CAISARALLDADTQYF.

The chain recombines TRBV27 with TRBJ2-7; no DNA is available, so the TRBD2 call from TCRdb remains unchecked. Germline assignment: CDR1 MNHEY and CDR2 SMNVEV (reference sequence). The CDR3 loop spans 16 amino acids. The CDR3 is CASSLSGTSFPYEQYF.

CDR3 residues: CASSLTRGNTEAFF. The chain carries TRBV7-3 and TRBJ1-1; TCRdb designates TRBD1, a call that cannot be tested without DNA. The CDR3 extends over 14 amino acids. Germline CDR1 SGHTA, CDR2 FQGTGA.

The chain recombines TRBV14 with TRBJ1-1; the TCRdb call, TRBD1, lacks DNA for checking. Germline CDR1 reads SGHDN; CDR2 reads FVKESK. The CDR3 is 14 amino acids. CDR3 in amino acids: CASSRDRGVSEAFF.

The chain combines TRBV11-2 with TRBJ1-4; TCRdb names TRBD1, which stays unverified in the absence of DNA. Germline CDR1 SGHAT, CDR2 FQNNGV. The CDR3 covers 15 residues. CDR3 sequence reads: CASTAQGSQNEKLFF.

The chain uses TRBV29-1 and TRBJ2-7; TCRdb's D gene call, TRBD1, goes unchecked for lack of DNA. CDR1 and CDR2 from the germline V gene are SQVTM and ANQGSEA. The CDR3 spans 13 residues. This CDR3 is CSVGQGAYYEQYF.

The chain carries TRBV9 and TRBJ2-5; TCRdb's D call of TRBD1 is untestable without DNA. The CDR3 is 12 residues long. From germline, CDR1 is SGDLS and CDR2 YYNGEE. CDR3 region: CASSVGTETQYF.

This chain connects TRBV24-1 to TRBJ2-1; with no DNA, the TCRdb D assignment of TRBD1 cannot be verified. This CDR3 is built from 15 residues. Per the germline V gene, CDR1 is KGHDR and CDR2 is SFDVKD. CDR3 residues: CATSDLEIGGNEQFF.